This T cell receptor beta chain was sequenced during a study of OX40 agonist ivuxolimab in advanced cancers. Findings of the study overall: In CD8+ T cells, expanded clones were on average more numerous than in CD4+.

Trimming pared 2 bases from V and 3 bases from J, leaving 11 bases between. CDR1 and CDR2 (germline): SGHVS, FNYEAQ. The CDR3 is made up of 14 amino acids. The data were produced by immunoSEQ multiplex PCR, yet TCRdb's version contains in-frame clones alone and is incomplete. Of some 27,000 clones listed, about 77% are singletons. About this clone: Its antigen is still unknown.

The rearrangement links TRBV7-6 to TRBJ2-7, with D possibly being TRBD1 (5 bases). The source is an adult with an advanced solid tumor such as melanoma, head and neck, liver or kidney cancer. The sequencing used CD4+ or CD8+ T cells sorted from blood, collected in a trial of the OX40 agonist ivuxolimab. The CDR3 is CASSLWGRNYEQYF. CDR3 coding DNA: TGTGCCAGCAGCTTATGGGGCAGAAACTACGAGCAGTACTTC.